The 27 T cell receptor beta chains listed next were all sequenced from one sample in a study of CD8 T cells in Susac syndrome. RNA in amounts of about 0.5 to 1 ug was reverse transcribed with random hexamers. In TCRdb, the immunoSEQ multiplex PCR reads were re-called with MiXCR into one record per CDR3 protein. The table records 330,000 or so distinct CDR3 sequences, roughly 85% of them present only once. The material sequenced was CD8+ T cells from PBMCs. Receptors originate from a human donor with multiple sclerosis.

The J gene is TRBJ2-1, the V gene TRBV28; 8 positions match TRBD2. The CDR3 covers 15 residues. Germline V gene data show CDR1 as MDHEN and CDR2 as SYDVKM. With 6 bases clipped from V and 3 bases from J, the junction kept 7 bases outside the gene matches. The chain's CDR3 is CASRPIAGYYNEQFF. In DNA, the CDR3 is TGTGCCAGCAGACCAATAGCGGGATACTACAATGAGCAGTTCTTC.

The V gene is TRBV19, the J gene TRBJ1-5, with D unclear. The CDR3 runs 14 residues. V was shortened by 3 bases and J by 4 bases, with 10 bases between the two germline ends. The germline CDR1 and CDR2 sequences are LNHDA and SQIVND (reference sequence). The CDR3 nucleotides are TGTGCCAGTAGTATTGGTAACGGGAATCAGCCCCAGCATTTT. Amino acid sequence: CASSIGNGNQPQHF.

The chain carries TRBV27 and TRBJ2-1; 10 nucleotides line up with TRBD2. The CDR3 consists of 13 residues. Losses at the gene ends were 7 bases for V and 8 bases for J; bases not matched to a gene: 5. The germline V gene encodes CDR1 MNHEY and CDR2 SMNVEV (reference sequence). For the CDR3, the DNA is TGTGCCAGCACCGTAGCGGGAGGCTATGAGCAGTTCTTC. Protein: CASTVAGGYEQFF.

This clonotype was picked up one time. This CDR3 is CASTKGLVSEAFF. CDR3 coding DNA: TGTGCCAGCACCAAGGGCCTTGTAAGTGAAGCTTTCTTT. V gene TRBV28 combines with J gene TRBJ1-1; D is undetermined. The germline CDR1 and CDR2 sequences are MDHEN and SYDVKM. Between the trimmed V and J ends, which lost 7 bases and 7 bases, there was a span of 16 bases. The CDR3 consists of 13 residues.

The chain employs TRBV2 and TRBJ1-3; D not resolved. V lost 11 bases, J lost 2 bases, and 7 bases lay in between. Germline V gene lookup returns CDR1 SNHLY and CDR2 FYNNEI. CDR3 size: 11 residues. The CDR3 protein is CAPLAGNTIYF. DNA for the CDR3: TGTGCCCCCCTCGCTGGAAACACCATATATTTT.

The chain recombines TRBV27 with TRBJ2-1; D is possibly TRBD1 (6 bases). Trimming cost V 10 bases and J 4 bases, with 11 bases left between them. Germline CDR1 is MNHEY and CDR2 is SMNVEV (reference sequence). The CDR3 is 12 residues long. The CDR3 region has the DNA TGTGCCACCATGGACAGATACAATGAGCAGTTCTTC. This encodes CATMDRYNEQFF.

The chain has TRBV27 and TRBJ1-5, with D maybe TRBD1 (5 bases). Germline CDR1 is MNHEY and CDR2 is SMNVEV (reference sequence). V shed 6 bases and J shed 5 bases, with 14 bases lying between them. The CDR3 runs to 14 residues. The CDR3 region has the DNA TGTGCCAGCAGACCCGGGGGTTCCCATCAGCCCCAGCATTTT. As protein: CASRPGGSHQPQHF.

There are a few counts of this clonotype. The chain couples TRBV4-2 to TRBJ2-3; D unresolved. V shed 0 bases and J shed 4 bases, with 11 bases lying between them. The V gene's germline CDR1 is LGHNA and CDR2 YNFKEQ. This CDR3 contains 15 residues. CDR3 DNA sequence: TGTGCCAGCAGCCAAGATCTCCGAGCCCCAGATACGCAGTATTTT. Encoded protein: CASSQDLRAPDTQYF.

This clonotype has just a few counts. This chain joins TRBV11-2 and TRBJ2-3; D possibly corresponds to TRBD2 (6 bases). V gave up 1 base and J gave up 4 bases, with 12 bases separating them. The CDR3 is 15 residues long. The germline CDR1 and CDR2 sequences are SGHAT and FQNNGV. The CDR3 sequence is CASSLVGAGPDTQYF. The CDR3 bases are TGTGCCAGCAGCTTAGTAGGAGCGGGCCCAGATACGCAGTATTTT.

CDR3 sequence reads: CASSQDPLAGGAETQYF. CDR3 sequence (DNA): TGCGCCAGCAGCCAAGATCCCCTAGCGGGAGGCGCGGAGACCCAGTACTTC. The V gene is TRBV4-3, the J gene TRBJ2-5; 11 nucleotides line up with TRBD2. The CDR3 sequence is 17 residues long. Germline CDR1 LGHNA, CDR2 YSLEER. Trimming removed 0 bases from V and 5 bases from J; junction bases left unmatched: 8.

The chain has TRBV2 and TRBJ1-2; no reliable D call. The CDR3 length is 13 residues. V lost 3 bases to trimming and J lost 5 bases, with 10 bases between them. Germline lookup yields CDR1 SNHLY and CDR2 FYNNEI. CDR3 loop: CASSERGPYGYTF. The CDR3 nucleotides read TGTGCCAGCAGTGAGCGTGGACCTTATGGCTACACCTTC. Using reference TRBV2 and TRBJ1-2 for the parts outside the CDR3, the full variable domain is EPEVTQTPSHQVTQMGQEVILRCVPISNHLYFYWYRQILGQKVEFLVSFYNNEISEKSEIFDDQFSVERPDGSNFTLKIRSTKLEDSAMYFCASSERGPYGYTFGSGTRLTVV.

The V and J genes are TRBV30 and TRBJ2-1, with TRBD2 matching over 13 bases. Germline CDR1 reads GTSNPN; CDR2 reads SVGIG (reference sequence). Trimming removed 2 bases from V and 2 bases from J; junction bases left unmatched: 6. This CDR3 comprises 17 residues. The CDR3 DNA follows: TGTGCCTGGAGTACCGGACTAGCGGGAGCACCCTACAATGAGCAGTTCTTC. Protein product: CAWSTGLAGAPYNEQFF.

This chain joins TRBV28 and TRBJ2-1, with unresolved D. From germline, CDR1 is MDHEN and CDR2 SYDVKM. CDR3 length equals 13 residues. Trimming took off 1 base at V and 10 bases at J, with 11 bases between the two ends. The CDR3 protein is CASSLSRYGEQFF. The CDR3 DNA reads as TGTGCCAGCAGTTTATCCCGATACGGCGAGCAGTTCTTC.

CDR3 in DNA: TGTGCCAGCAGCCAATGGACTAGCGGGAGCCGGGATGAGCAGTTCTTC. It yields the protein CASSQWTSGSRDEQFF. This chain links TRBV3-1 with TRBJ2-1, with 13 bases fitting TRBD2. The CDR3 is 16 residues long. Germline loops: CDR1 LGHDT, CDR2 YNNKEL (reference sequence). Losses at the gene ends were 2 bases for V and 8 bases for J; bases not matched to a gene: 6.

V gene TRBV6-6 combines with J gene TRBJ2-1; either TRBD1 or TRBD2 may supply D (7 bases each). Trimming took 8 bases from V and 6 from J, leaving 14 bases between them. The germline gives CDR1 MNHNY, CDR2 SVGAGI (reference sequence). This CDR3 spans 13 amino acids. CDR3 coding DNA: TGTGCCAGCGATTCAGGGGGGGGCAATGAGCAGTTCTTC. Translating gives CASDSGGGNEQFF.

This chain uses TRBV27 with TRBJ2-2, with 10 bases that match TRBD1. Per germline, CDR1 MNHEY and CDR2 SMNVEV (reference sequence). The length of the CDR3 is 17 residues. The trim removed 5 bases at V and 5 bases at J, leaving 11 bases unmatched. The CDR3 DNA reads TGTGCCAGCAGTACCCCCGACAGGGGGCGTTGGACCGGGGAGCTGTTTTTT. Protein: CASSTPDRGRWTGELFF.

The V call is TRBV11-2, the J call TRBJ2-1, with TRBD2 as a possible D gene (5 bases). Germline-derived CDR1 and CDR2 are SGHAT and FQNNGV. Trimming took off 2 bases at V and 3 bases at J, with 14 bases between the two ends. The CDR3 covers 16 residues. The CDR3 region is CASSLYPGIHYNEQFF. The CDR3 bases are TGTGCCAGCAGCTTATACCCGGGGATACACTACAATGAGCAGTTCTTC.

The chain uses TRBV5-4 and TRBJ2-1, with 10 bases identical to TRBD1. The CDR3 is 13 amino acids. The ends lost 4 bases at V and 10 bases at J; junction bases unmatched: 5. Germline CDR1 SGHNT, CDR2 YYREEE (reference sequence). The CDR3 DNA is TGTGCCAGCAGCGCGGGACAGGGGCTAGAGCAGTTCTTC. Translated: CASSAGQGLEQFF.

The chain uses TRBV5-4 and TRBJ2-7; D remains ambiguous. The length of the CDR3 is 16 residues. V lost 0 bases and J 2 bases, leaving 15 bases between the germline ends. Germline V gives CDR1 SGHNT, CDR2 YYREEE (reference sequence). The CDR3 protein is CASSLAEETPTYEQYF. The DNA of the CDR3 is TGTGCCAGCAGCTTGGCCGAAGAAACCCCAACCTACGAGCAGTACTTC.

The V gene is TRBV19, the J gene TRBJ2-2; D not resolved. Per the germline V gene, CDR1 is LNHDA and CDR2 is SQIVND (reference sequence). The CDR3 contains 14 residues. Between the trimmed V and J ends, which lost 6 bases and 6 bases, there was a span of 14 bases. The DNA of the CDR3 is TGTGCCAGTAGGCTGTGGGCGGATTCCGGGGAGCTGTTTTTT. This codes for CASRLWADSGELFF.

V is TRBV27 and J is TRBJ2-7; 7 positions match TRBD2. This CDR3 spans 15 amino acids. Germline V gene data show CDR1 as MNHEY and CDR2 as SMNVEV (reference sequence). V shed 1 base and J 3 bases; nucleotides not matched to a gene: 6. The chain's CDR3 is CASSLYLAEDYEQYF. The CDR3 region has the DNA TGTGCCAGCAGTTTATATCTAGCGGAGGACTACGAGCAGTACTTC.

The chain is built from TRBV9 and TRBJ2-7; 7 bases line up with TRBD1. Germline V gene lookup returns CDR1 SGDLS and CDR2 YYNGEE. V lost 3 bases, J lost 3 bases, and 6 bases stayed unmatched. This CDR3 is 14 amino acids long. In DNA form, the CDR3 reads TGTGCCAGCAGCGCTACAGGGGAAGGCTACGAGCAGTACTTC. This translates into CASSATGEGYEQYF.

This rearrangement joins TRBV27 to TRBJ2-1; possibly TRBD2 for D (5 bases). The CDR3 spans 15 residues. CDR1 is MNHEY and CDR2 is SMNVEV in the germline V gene (reference sequence). V dropped 2 bases and J dropped 5 bases, with 13 bases sitting between them. The CDR3 region is CASSLPDSGDNEQFF. The CDR3 bases are TGTGCCAGCAGTTTACCAGATTCCGGGGACAATGAGCAGTTCTTC.

This clonotype was counted once. As DNA, the CDR3 is TGTGCCAGCAGCGTAGTTCCCCGGCGGGACACTGAAGCTTTCTTT. This gives the protein CASSVVPRRDTEAFF. The chain is built from TRBV9 and TRBJ1-1; unclear D gene. This CDR3 spans 15 amino acids. Germline V gene sequence: CDR1 SGDLS, CDR2 YYNGEE. The germline V and J ends were trimmed by 0 bases and 3 bases, with 12 bases remaining between them. Full variable domain (outside the CDR3, taken from reference TRBV9 and TRBJ1-1): DSGVTQTPKHLITATGQRVTLRCSPRSGDLSVYWYQQSLDQGLQFLIQYYNGEERAKGNILERFSAQQFPDLHSELNLSSLELGDSALYFCASSVVPRRDTEAFFGQGTRLTVV.

The J gene is TRBJ2-7, the V gene TRBV15; 9 bases are a match to TRBD1. Trimming at V came to 5 bases and at J to 1 base, leaving 9 bases not matched to a gene. The CDR3 consists of 16 residues. Germline V CDR1 and CDR2: LNHNV, YYDKDF (reference sequence). The CDR3 here is CATSAAGTGNSYEQYF. For the CDR3, the DNA is TGTGCCACCAGCGCTGCCGGGACAGGGAATTCCTACGAGCAGTACTTC.

The V call is TRBV20-1, the J call TRBJ2-5, with 7 bases matching TRBD1. Germline V gives CDR1 DFQATT, CDR2 SNEGSKA (reference sequence). The CDR3 is 15 amino acids. The ends lost 8 bases at V and 1 base at J; junction bases unmatched: 13. The CDR3 bases are TGCAGTACCATCAAGGGGGCTCGCCCCCAAGAGACCCAGTACTTC. Translating gives CSTIKGARPQETQYF.

The chain is built from TRBV30 and TRBJ2-7; no definite D call. This CDR3 region has 12 residues. The V end lost 0 bases, the J end lost 6 bases, and 9 bases lay between the germline ends. The germline V gene has CDR1 GTSNPN and CDR2 SVGIG (reference sequence). The CDR3 sequence: CAWSVVGSEQYF. CDR3 bases: TGTGCCTGGAGTGTAGTGGGGTCCGAGCAGTACTTC.